A single sample is the source of the 29 T cell receptor beta chains below, sequenced in a study of cytomegalovirus exposure and HLA in healthy donors. Both 60 Vbeta primers and 13 Jbeta primers went into the PCR. Generated by immunoSEQ multiplex PCR, the TCRdb table keeps only in-frame clones and is missing some. Its table records approximately 110,000 clones. The sample taken for sequencing was PBMCs. These receptors all come from a man aged 18 to 29 in good health and CMV-seronegative.

V usage is TRBV19 and J usage is TRBJ1-6; D gene ambiguous. The CDR3 spans 16 residues. Trimming took 3 bases from V and 5 from J, leaving 14 bases between them. Looked up from germline, CDR1 is LNHDA and CDR2 is SQIVND (reference sequence). Written as DNA, the CDR3 is TGTGCCAGTAGTATCTCCGGCGGGCGGAATAATTCACCCCTCCACTTT. As protein: CASSISGGRNNSPLHF. The full variable domain, in which reference TRBV19 and TRBJ1-6 provide the parts outside the CDR3, is DGGITQSPKYLFRKEGQNVTLSCEQNLNHDAMYWYRQDPGQGLRLIYYSQIVNDFQKGDIAEGYSVSREKKESFPLTVTSAQKNPTAFYLCASSISGGRNNSPLHFGNGTRLTVT.

The chain combines TRBV5-5 with TRBJ2-7; a weak D match, TRBD1 (5 bases). V was pared by 0 bases and J by 4 bases, with 8 bases between. Germline-derived CDR1 and CDR2 are SGHKS and YYEKEE (reference sequence). There are 13 residues in the CDR3. The CDR3 sequence is CASSLAQGYEQYF. The CDR3 nucleotides are TGTGCCAGCAGCTTGGCCCAGGGATACGAGCAGTACTTC.

The chain has TRBV30 and TRBJ2-2; 10 positions agree with TRBD1. Looked up from germline, CDR1 is GTSNPN and CDR2 is SVGIG (reference sequence). V trimming: 2 bases; J trimming: 6 bases; junction bases outside the gene matches: 3. CDR3 length: 14 residues. The CDR3 loop reads CAWSSGTGAGELFF. For the CDR3, the DNA is TGTGCCTGGAGTTCCGGGACAGGGGCCGGGGAGCTGTTTTTT.

The chain carries TRBV10-3 and TRBJ1-6, with TRBD1 as a possible D gene (5 bases). CDR1 is ENHRY, CDR2 SYGVKD, per germline. Trimming removed 5 bases at V and 11 bases at J, with 22 bases between. The CDR3 is 16 amino acids. CDR3 DNA sequence: TGTGCCATCAGTATTGAACCGGGGTCCGGGGGAACACCCCTCCACTTT. Encoded protein: CAISIEPGSGGTPLHF.

The chain links TRBV4-1 to TRBJ2-3; possible D gene TRBD1, 6 bases. The CDR3 runs 17 residues. Germline V gives CDR1 MGHRA, CDR2 YSYEKL. V lost 3 bases and J lost 0, with 16 bases in between. CDR3 amino acids: CASSQHGTSSSTDTQYF. The CDR3 region has the DNA TGCGCCAGCAGCCAGCACGGGACAAGTAGTAGCACAGATACGCAGTATTTT.

The chain couples TRBV5-1 to TRBJ2-5, with D possibly being TRBD2 (6 bases). The V end lost 2 bases, the J end lost 2 bases, and 10 bases lay between the germline ends. Germline CDR1 and CDR2: SGHRS and YFSETQ. The length of the CDR3 is 14 residues. CDR3 bases: TGCGCCAGCAGCTTATTCGCGGGACAAGAGACCCAGTACTTC. It specifies CASSLFAGQETQYF.

This sequence joins TRBV9 and TRBJ2-1; TRBD2 agrees at 8 bases. This CDR3 comprises 15 residues. CDR1 and CDR2 (germline): SGDLS, YYNGEE. The V gene end was trimmed by 4 bases and the J gene end by 2 bases; junction bases not matched to a gene: 5. CDR3 nucleotide sequence: TGTGCCAGCAGCCTCCTAGCGGGCACCTACAATGAGCAGTTCTTC. Its protein product is CASSLLAGTYNEQFF.

The chain has TRBV19 and TRBJ1-2; no clear D. CDR1 and CDR2 (germline): LNHDA, SQIVND (reference sequence). The CDR3 is made up of 10 amino acids. Deletions cut 5 bases from V and 7 bases from J, with 5 bases between. Here the CDR3 reads CASSEGGYTF. For the CDR3, the DNA is TGTGCCAGTAGTGAGGGTGGCTACACCTTC. Supplemented by reference TRBV19 and TRBJ1-2, the full variable domain reads DGGITQSPKYLFRKEGQNVTLSCEQNLNHDAMYWYRQDPGQGLRLIYYSQIVNDFQKGDIAEGYSVSREKKESFPLTVTSAQKNPTAFYLCASSEGGYTFGSGTRLTVV.

The chain combines TRBV7-2 with TRBJ2-5, with D possibly matching TRBD2 (5 bases). This CDR3 spans 14 amino acids. Per germline, CDR1 SGHTA and CDR2 FQGNSA. Trimming left V 0 bases short and J 4 bases short, with 9 bases between. CDR3 sequence (DNA): TGTGCCAGCAGCTTAGCCGGGGTAGGAGAGACCCAGTACTTC. Translating gives CASSLAGVGETQYF.

The genes are TRBV19 and TRBJ1-5, with 8 bases that match TRBD1. The V gene end was trimmed by 7 bases and the J gene end by 0 bases; junction bases not matched to a gene: 8. The CDR3 is 16 amino acids. The germline V gene has CDR1 LNHDA and CDR2 SQIVND (reference sequence). The CDR3 coding sequence is TGTGCCAGTATTGACCAGGGGGCTTATAGCAATCAGCCCCAGCATTTT. This translates into CASIDQGAYSNQPQHF.

CDR3: CASSQGAREAFF. DNA of the CDR3: TGTGCCAGTTCTCAGGGGGCCCGGGAAGCTTTCTTT. V is TRBV6-5 and J is TRBJ1-1, with TRBD1 matching 8 bases. The CDR3 has 12 amino acids. Germline loops: CDR1 MNHEY, CDR2 SVGAGI. With V trimmed by 9 bases and J by 8 bases, 8 bases remained unmatched.

The rearrangement joins TRBV5-1 to TRBJ1-5; no definite D call. This CDR3 comprises 14 residues. The V and J ends lost 2 bases and 2 bases respectively, with 8 bases between them. CDR1 is SGHRS, CDR2 YFSETQ, per germline. For the CDR3, the DNA is TGCGCCAGCAGCTTCTCCCCTGGCAATCAGCCCCAGCATTTT. This sequence encodes CASSFSPGNQPQHF.

The chain joins TRBV5-1 to TRBJ2-7; 11 nucleotides agree with TRBD2. This CDR3 contains 14 residues. V lost 4 bases to trimming and J lost 2 bases; unmatched junction nucleotides: 2. Germline-derived CDR1 and CDR2 are SGHRS and YFSETQ. DNA for the CDR3: TGCGCCAGCAGCCCGACTAGCGGGACCTACGAGCAGTACTTC. Protein sequence: CASSPTSGTYEQYF.

CDR3 region: CASSFSGLRRINNEQFF. The CDR3 coding sequence is TGTGCCAGCAGTTTCTCGGGACTGAGAAGGATAAACAATGAGCAGTTCTTC. V usage is TRBV28 and J usage is TRBJ2-1; D is perhaps TRBD2 (6 bases). V was cut by 3 bases and J by 5 bases, with 20 bases left in between. The CDR3 is 17 amino acids. Looked up from germline, CDR1 is MDHEN and CDR2 is SYDVKM. Supplemented by reference TRBV28 and TRBJ2-1, the full variable domain reads DVKVTQSSRYLVKRTGEKVFLECVQDMDHENMFWYRQDPGLGLRLIYFSYDVKMKEKGDIPEGYSVSREKKERFSLILESASTNQTSMYLCASSFSGLRRINNEQFFGPGTRLTVL.

The rearrangement links TRBV7-9 to TRBJ1-4, with TRBD1 matching over 8 bases. The CDR3 has 15 residues. Germline-derived CDR1 and CDR2 are SEHNR and FQNEAQ (reference sequence). The V gene end was trimmed by 5 bases and the J gene end by 3 bases; junction bases not matched to a gene: 5. As DNA, the CDR3 is TGTGCCAGCAGCCAGGGACAGGTCGCTAATGAAAAACTGTTTTTT. It specifies CASSQGQVANEKLFF.

The rearrangement joins TRBV9 to TRBJ1-2; D is uncertain. Per germline, CDR1 SGDLS and CDR2 YYNGEE. The V end lost 0 bases, the J end lost 3 bases, and 9 bases lay between the germline ends. This CDR3 is 14 amino acids long. Written as DNA, the CDR3 is TGTGCCAGCAGCGTAGCCCCAGAGGACTATGGCTACACCTTC. Translated: CASSVAPEDYGYTF.

This sequence joins TRBV19 and TRBJ2-5, with TRBD2 as a possible D gene (5 bases). This CDR3 is 15 amino acids long. Per the germline V gene, CDR1 is LNHDA and CDR2 is SQIVND (reference sequence). V was trimmed by 3 bases and J by 4 bases, leaving 15 bases between them. CDR3 region: CASSIGRDRGETQYF. The DNA of the CDR3 is TGTGCCAGTAGTATCGGACGGGATCGAGGAGAGACCCAGTACTTC. The full variable domain, in which reference TRBV19 and TRBJ2-5 provide the parts outside the CDR3, is DGGITQSPKYLFRKEGQNVTLSCEQNLNHDAMYWYRQDPGQGLRLIYYSQIVNDFQKGDIAEGYSVSREKKESFPLTVTSAQKNPTAFYLCASSIGRDRGETQYFGPGTRLLVL.

J is TRBJ1-2 and V is TRBV5-1, with D tentatively TRBD1 (6 bases). Trimming left V 0 bases short and J 6 bases short, with 12 bases between. There are 14 residues in the CDR3. CDR1 and CDR2 (germline): SGHRS, YFSETQ. The CDR3 DNA follows: TGCGCCAGCAGCTTGGTACATACAGGGAATGGCTACACCTTC. Its translation: CASSLVHTGNGYTF.

The chain is built from TRBV7-9 and TRBJ1-4; 9 bases fit TRBD1. Germline-derived CDR1 and CDR2 are SEHNR and FQNEAQ (reference sequence). The CDR3 is 15 residues long. After removal of 2 bases from V and 7 bases from J, the junction contained 5 bases not matched to a gene. DNA for the CDR3: TGTGCCAGCAGCTTATACAGGGGGCAAGGTGAAAAACTGTTTTTT. It specifies CASSLYRGQGEKLFF.

The chain carries TRBV5-6 and TRBJ1-1; no firm D call. Deletions cut 2 bases from V and 5 bases from J, with 10 bases between. Looked up from germline, CDR1 is SGHDT and CDR2 is YYEEEE. The CDR3 loop spans 13 amino acids. As DNA, the CDR3 is TGTGCCAGCAGCTTCGGTGGCGGGACTGAAGCTTTCTTT. This translates into CASSFGGGTEAFF.

The gene calls are TRBV7-6 and TRBJ2-7, with D perhaps matching TRBD1 (5 bases). CDR3 length: 14 amino acids. Germline CDR1 and CDR2: SGHVS and FNYEAQ. Between the trimmed V and J ends, which lost 2 bases and 0 bases, there was a span of 8 bases. The CDR3, as DNA: TGTGCCAGCAGCTTACAGGGCCGCTCCTACGAGCAGTACTTC. Protein product: CASSLQGRSYEQYF. Drawing the rest from reference TRBV7-6 and TRBJ2-7, the complete variable domain is GAGVSQSPRYKVTKRGQDVALRCDPISGHVSLYWYRQALGQGPEFLTYFNYEAQQDKSGLPNDRFSAERPEGSISTLTIQRTEQRDSAMYRCASSLQGRSYEQYFGPGTRLTVT.

The chain carries TRBV27 and TRBJ2-7, with 11 bases fitting TRBD2. The CDR3 sequence is 15 residues long. The J segment lost 7 bases and the V segment lost 6 bases, leaving 11 bases of the junction unmatched. CDR1 and CDR2 from the germline V gene are MNHEY and SMNVEV (reference sequence). This chain's CDR3 is CASSPRVLAGDEQYF. CDR3 nucleotides: TGTGCCAGCAGCCCCCGGGTACTAGCGGGAGATGAGCAGTACTTC.

The chain joins TRBV7-8 to TRBJ2-1; D may be TRBD2 (7 bases). The CDR3 sequence is 14 residues long. Trimming stripped 2 bases from V and 9 bases from J, with 14 bases between. From germline, CDR1 is SGHVS and CDR2 FQNEAQ. The CDR3 nucleotides read TGTGCCAGCAGCTTACTTCGGGGGGCTGGTGAGCAGTTCTTC. It yields the protein CASSLLRGAGEQFF. The variable domain in full, completed from reference TRBV7-8 and TRBJ2-1, reads GAGVSQSPRYKVAKRGQDVALRCDPISGHVSLFWYQQALGQGPEFLTYFQNEAQLDKSGLPSDRFFAERPEGSVSTLKIQRTQQEDSAVYLCASSLLRGAGEQFFGPGTRLTVL.

The chain has TRBV5-6 and TRBJ1-5; D gene uncertain. CDR1 and CDR2 (germline): SGHDT, YYEEEE. Between the trimmed V and J ends, which lost 4 bases and 6 bases, there was a span of 11 bases. CDR3 length: 13 amino acids. CDR3 in DNA: TGTGCCAGCAGCCCTGGCGGGATTCAGCCCCAGCATTTT. Amino acid sequence: CASSPGGIQPQHF.

The V call is TRBV28, the J call TRBJ1-2; 7 bases are a match to TRBD1. The CDR3 is 13 amino acids. J gave up 8 bases and V 9 bases, and 12 bases lay outside the gene matches. Germline values: CDR1 MDHEN, CDR2 SYDVKM. CDR3 sequence (DNA): TGTGCCAGTATTACCTCGACAGGGTGGGGCTACACCTTC. Translated: CASITSTGWGYTF.

This chain uses TRBV9 with TRBJ1-1; no definite D call. CDR1 is SGDLS and CDR2 is YYNGEE in the germline V gene. The CDR3 runs to 14 residues. V was cut by 3 bases and J by 6 bases, with 15 bases left in between. CDR3 nucleotides: TGTGCCAGCAGCGCCCACGAGGGAGCCGCTGAAGCTTTCTTT. Amino acids: CASSAHEGAAEAFF.

The gene calls are TRBV9 and TRBJ2-5; perhaps TRBD1 as D (6 bases). Germline-derived CDR1 and CDR2 are SGDLS and YYNGEE. This CDR3 is 15 amino acids long. V lost 4 bases, J lost 0 bases, and 13 bases lay in between. The CDR3, as DNA: TGTGCCAGCAGCTTCGCGGACAGTTACCAAGAGACCCAGTACTTC. Translation gives CASSFADSYQETQYF.

The rearrangement links TRBV11-2 to TRBJ1-1; D is perhaps TRBD1 (6 bases). Trimming left V 6 bases short and J 5 bases short, with 19 bases between. This CDR3 comprises 15 residues. Germline V gene data show CDR1 as SGHAT and CDR2 as FQNNGV. This CDR3 is CASSFTQGFRTEAFF. The CDR3 DNA follows: TGTGCCAGCAGTTTTACTCAGGGGTTTAGGACTGAAGCTTTCTTT.

V usage is TRBV18 and J usage is TRBJ2-3; D is unclear. CDR1 and CDR2 (germline): KGHSH, LQKENI. The CDR3 length is 16 residues. V was cut by 4 bases and J by 0 bases, with 14 bases left in between. The CDR3 DNA sequence: TGTGCCAGCTCACTAACGACATTCACTAGCACAGATACGCAGTATTTT. The encoded protein is CASSLTTFTSTDTQYF.